This T cell receptor (beta chain) was recovered during a study of persistence of HIV-infected CD4 T cells. Study as a whole: Multiple blood draws of up to 180 mL, except two donors with single leukapheresis.

There are 13 residues in the CDR3. To note about this clone: Its matching antigen is unknown.

The libraries were made with immunoSEQ version 4 in survey mode. Only in-frame clones appear in the TCRdb table, and some are missing; sequencing was by immunoSEQ multiplex PCR. The sample yields around 26,000 clones, roughly 70% seen once. The stimulus was an HIV-1 Gag 15-mer peptide pool, 1 ug/peptide/mL. CD4+ T cells upregulating both CD40 ligand and CD69 were sorted as responding cells. These HIV-1-infected adults initiated suppressive ART in chronic infection. Donors had CD4+ T cell counts above 400 cells/uL and were CMV-seropositive. The V gene is TRBV1, the J gene TRBJ2-5; TRBD2 reflects the table's D call only, with no check against the DNA. TRBV1 counts as a pseudogene. The sequencing here drew on CD4+ T cells sorted from PBMCs after 18-hour stimulation, taken from a patient who received antiretroviral therapy. The sequence was collected from an adult man with HIV who was CMV-seropositive. This CDR3 reads CTSSPLGQETQYF. Written as DNA, the CDR3 is TGCACCAGCAGCCCCCTAGGCCAAGAGACCCAGTACTTC.